The 15 T cell receptor beta chains listed next were all sequenced from one sample in a study of CD8 T cells in ankylosing spondylitis (dated by TCRdb to between 2016 and 2019). Receptor libraries were prepared by 5' RACE. This sample was sequenced with an Illumina HiSeq 2500. Using fastp trimming at Q25 and MiXCR clonotype assembly, TCRdb reanalyzed the public sequencing data and kept in-frame beta chains. Rows merge per CDR3 protein into single entries with the most common DNA and genes. The sample table contains roughly 40,000 distinct CDR3 sequences; only one count was recorded for around 10% of them. The ten top clones hold roughly 1.5% of the sample. What was sequenced was blood, either unsorted or a sorted T cell fraction (not recorded which). The receptors derive from a male donor with ankylosing spondylitis or in good health (not recorded which).

A few counts support this clonotype. V is TRBV20-1 and J is TRBJ2-3; D is undetermined. CDR3 length: 16 amino acids. From germline, CDR1 is DFQATT and CDR2 SNEGSKA (reference sequence). V was clipped by 5 bases and J by 0 bases, with 18 bases between them. Here the CDR3 DNA reads TGCAGTGCTCTCGCCAGGATGGGATATAGCACAGATACGCAGTATTTT. Its protein is CSALARMGYSTDTQYF.

This clonotype showed up just a few times. This rearrangement joins TRBV5-1 to TRBJ1-2; D is uncertain. Looked up from germline, CDR1 is SGHRS and CDR2 is YFSETQ. CDR3 length: 14 amino acids. V was shortened by 8 bases and J by 2 bases, with 16 bases between the two germline ends. Here the CDR3 reads CASSLTVENYGYTF. The DNA for the CDR3 is TGCGCCAGTTCCTTAACCGTAGAAAACTATGGCTACACCTTC.

In this sample, this clonotype turned up many times. The V call is TRBV12-3 or TRBV12-4, the J call TRBJ1-1; D is unclear. The CDR3 contains 14 residues. V shed 6 bases and J shed 5 bases, with 16 bases lying between them. The CDR3 loop is CASSRDPLGTEAFF. The CDR3 coding sequence is TGTGCCAGCAGCCGAGATCCCCTGGGAACTGAAGCTTTCTTT.

The chain combines TRBV7-2 with TRBJ1-1; D is ambiguous. The V gene lost 5 bases and the J gene lost 7 bases, with 14 bases spanning the gap. The CDR3 is 13 amino acids. Germline CDR1 is SGHTA and CDR2 is FQGNSA. CDR3 nucleotide sequence: TGTGCCAGCAGCCCTACGGTAAGGAATGAAGCTTTCTTT. Translated, it gives CASSPTVRNEAFF.

In its sample, this clonotype was seen many times. The CDR3 loop is CASSLAGTSGGWDEQFF. CDR3 bases: TGCGCCAGCAGCTTGGCCGGGACTAGCGGGGGATGGGATGAGCAGTTCTTC. The chain has TRBV5-1 and TRBJ2-1; 14 bases match TRBD2. CDR3 length equals 17 residues. Germline CDR1 is SGHRS and CDR2 is YFSETQ. The J segment lost 8 bases and the V segment lost 0 bases, leaving 7 bases of the junction unmatched.

This clonotype occurred a few times. The CDR3 reads CASRDRHYEQYF. The CDR3 DNA is TGCGCCAGCCGGGACAGACACTACGAGCAGTACTTC. This chain connects TRBV5-1 to TRBJ2-7; TRBD1 aligns across 7 bases. The CDR3 loop spans 12 amino acids. The junction had 4 bases not matched to a gene; V was cut back by 7 bases and J by 3 bases. CDR1 is SGHRS, CDR2 YFSETQ, per germline.

This clonotype was picked up a small number of times. The V call is TRBV20-1, the J call TRBJ1-2, with D possibly matching TRBD1 (5 bases). The V end was cut by 5 bases, the J end by 3 bases, with 19 bases between. The CDR3 totals 15 residues. Germline CDR1 DFQATT, CDR2 SNEGSKA (reference sequence). The chain's CDR3 is CSAHLRGMVDYGYTF. The CDR3 nucleotides read TGCAGTGCTCACCTACGGGGGATGGTTGACTATGGCTACACCTTC.

The table lists this clonotype with many counts. The rearrangement joins TRBV5-5 to TRBJ1-2, with TRBD1 matching over 7 bases. The germline V gene encodes CDR1 SGHKS and CDR2 YYEKEE (reference sequence). V dropped 4 bases and J dropped 14; count of bases not matched to a gene: 14. The CDR3 extends over 13 amino acids. This CDR3 reads CASSKGTEGSLTF. Written as DNA, the CDR3 is TGTGCCAGCAGCAAGGGGACAGAGGGCTCTTTAACCTTC.

This clonotype has at least ten counts. In DNA, the CDR3 is TGTGCCACCAGTGATTGGCAGGTTAACTCCTACGAGCAGTACTTC. Residues: CATSDWQVNSYEQYF. The chain recombines TRBV24-1 with TRBJ2-7, with D unclear. V lost 2 bases to trimming and J lost 0 bases, with 10 bases between them. This CDR3 comprises 15 residues. Per germline, CDR1 KGHDR and CDR2 SFDVKD.

This chain links TRBV7-9 with TRBJ2-5; D could derive from TRBD1 or TRBD2 (5 bases each). Between the trimmed V and J ends, which lost 7 bases and 4 bases, there was a span of 13 bases. The CDR3 has 13 residues. Germline V CDR1 and CDR2: SEHNR, FQNEAQ (reference sequence). The CDR3 loop reads CASTDGGRETQYF. The CDR3 DNA is TGTGCCAGCACCGATGGGGGACGAGAGACCCAGTACTTC.

This clonotype was seen just once. The rearrangement joins TRBV12-3 or TRBV12-4 to TRBJ2-1; perhaps TRBD2 as D (6 bases). The CDR3 is made up of 16 amino acids. Trimming shortened V by 2 bases and J by 3 bases, and 14 bases separated the two germline ends. CDR3 sequence: CASSLNWLALYNEQFF. The CDR3 nucleotides read TGTGCCAGCAGTTTAAACTGGCTAGCGCTCTACAATGAGCAGTTCTTC.

On this clonotype: A much larger clone differs from this one at a single base, so this may be a read error. The chain has TRBV5-1 and TRBJ1-1, with 7 positions matching TRBD1. CDR1 SGHRS and CDR2 YFSETQ come from the germline V gene. This CDR3 comprises 15 residues. CDR3 bases: TGCGCCAGCAGCCCCACGACAGGGTTGAACACTGAAACTTTCTTT. This encodes CASSPTTGLNTETFF.

The chain combines TRBV5-1 with TRBJ2-7; either TRBD1 or TRBD2 may fit D (6 bases each). Trimming took 0 bases from V and 7 from J, leaving 14 bases between them. Looked up from germline, CDR1 is SGHRS and CDR2 is YFSETQ. CDR3 length: 14 amino acids. CDR3 bases: TGCGCCAGCAGCTTGGCCGGGGGCCGGCGGGAGCAGTACTTC. Amino acids: CASSLAGGRREQYF.

Ten or more counts support this clonotype. CDR3 DNA: TGTGCCAGCAGTTCTAGTCTCTCTGGAAACACCATATATTTT. This encodes CASSSSLSGNTIYF. V is TRBV6-5 and J is TRBJ1-3; the D is unclear. With 4 bases removed from V and 0 bases from J, the gap between germline ends came to 7 bases. The CDR3 spans 14 residues. CDR1 and CDR2 (germline): MNHEY, SVGAGI.

The chain links TRBV6-1 to TRBJ1-1, with TRBD1 matching over 7 bases. This CDR3 spans 15 amino acids. CDR1 is MNHNS and CDR2 is SASEGT in the germline V gene. With V trimmed by 6 bases and J by 0 bases, 7 bases remained unmatched. The CDR3 DNA follows: TGTGCCAGCAGGCAGACGGGACAGATGAACACTGAAGCTTTCTTT. Translated: CASRQTGQMNTEAFF.